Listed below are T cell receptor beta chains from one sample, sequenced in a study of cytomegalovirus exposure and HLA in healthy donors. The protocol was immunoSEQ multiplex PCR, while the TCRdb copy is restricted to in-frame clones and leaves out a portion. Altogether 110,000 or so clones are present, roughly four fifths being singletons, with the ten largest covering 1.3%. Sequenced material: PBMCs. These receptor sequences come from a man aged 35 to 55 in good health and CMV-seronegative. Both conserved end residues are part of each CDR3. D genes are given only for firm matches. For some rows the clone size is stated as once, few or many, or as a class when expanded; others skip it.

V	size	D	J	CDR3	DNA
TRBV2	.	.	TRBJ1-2	CASREDSVYGYTF	TGTGCCAGCAGAGAGGACAGCGTCTATGGCTACACCTTC
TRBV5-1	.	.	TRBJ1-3	CASSLTGINSGNTIYF	TGCGCCAGCAGCCTGACAGGCATAAACTCTGGAAACACCATATATTTT
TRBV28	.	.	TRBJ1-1	CASSTIQTELGTEAFF	TGTGCCAGCAGTACCATTCAGACAGAGTTGGGCACTGAAGCTTTCTTT
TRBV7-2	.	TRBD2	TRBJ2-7	CASSSGLAGSYEQYF	TGTGCCAGCAGCTCCGGACTAGCGGGCTCCTACGAGCAGTACTTC
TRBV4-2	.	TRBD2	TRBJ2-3	CASNPTSGGTDTQYF	TGTGCCAGCAACCCCACTAGCGGGGGCACAGATACGCAGTATTTT
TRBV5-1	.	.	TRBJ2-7	CASSPGGGWAYEQYF	TGCGCCAGCAGCCCCGGTGGAGGTTGGGCCTACGAGCAGTACTTC
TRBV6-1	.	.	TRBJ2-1	CASSRDLPDGEQFF	TGTGCCAGCAGTCGGGACTTACCGGACGGTGAGCAGTTCTTC
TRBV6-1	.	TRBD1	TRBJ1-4	CASRRTGTNEKLFF	TGTGCCAGCAGAAGGACAGGGACTAATGAAAAACTGTTTTTT
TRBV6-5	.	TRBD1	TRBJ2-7	CASSPRDRAYEQYF	TGTGCCAGCAGTCCACGGGACAGAGCCTACGAGCAGTACTTC
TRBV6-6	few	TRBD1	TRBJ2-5	CASSYSQGATQETQYF	TGTGCCAGCAGTTACTCTCAGGGGGCCACCCAAGAGACCCAGTACTTC
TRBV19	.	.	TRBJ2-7	CASNGDSHYEQYF	TGTGCCAGTAACGGGGACTCCCACTACGAGCAGTACTTC
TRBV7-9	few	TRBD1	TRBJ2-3	CASSTGLGDRDWDTQYF	TGTGCCAGCAGCACCGGGTTGGGGGACAGGGATTGGGATACGCAGTATTTT
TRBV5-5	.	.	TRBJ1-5	CASSPAVRDKVHPQHF	TGTGCCAGCAGCCCGGCTGTCCGGGACAAGGTTCATCCCCAGCATTTT
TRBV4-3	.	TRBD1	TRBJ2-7	CASSRLQGANSYEQYF	TGCGCCAGCAGCCGTCTACAGGGGGCTAACTCCTACGAGCAGTACTTC
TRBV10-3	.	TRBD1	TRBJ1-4	CAISASGTDNEKLFF	TGTGCCATCAGTGCTTCCGGGACAGATAATGAAAAACTGTTTTTT
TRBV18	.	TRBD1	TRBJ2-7	CASSPTGQWGYEQYF	TGTGCCAGCTCCCCGACAGGGCAGTGGGGCTACGAGCAGTACTTC
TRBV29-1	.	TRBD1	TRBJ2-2	CSVAGQGPNLNTGELFF	TGCAGCGTAGCAGGACAGGGGCCCAATTTGAACACCGGGGAGCTGTTTTTT
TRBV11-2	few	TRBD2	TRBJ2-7	CASSLGLAGYEQYF	TGTGCCAGCAGCTTGGGACTAGCGGGTTACGAGCAGTACTTC
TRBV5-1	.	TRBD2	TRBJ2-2	CASSLGGTSGSVNTGELFF	TGCGCCAGCAGCTTGGGTGGGACTAGCGGGAGCGTTAACACCGGGGAGCTGTTTTTT
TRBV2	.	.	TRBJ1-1	CASRKAENTEAFF	TGTGCCAGCAGAAAGGCGGAGAACACTGAAGCTTTCTTT
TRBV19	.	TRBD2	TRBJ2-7	CASSSDSGSSYEQYF	TGTGCCAGTAGTTCCGATAGCGGGAGCTCCTACGAGCAGTACTTC
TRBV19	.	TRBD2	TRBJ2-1	CASSPATGGAYEQFF	TGTGCCAGTAGCCCCGCTACGGGGGGGGCATATGAGCAGTTCTTC
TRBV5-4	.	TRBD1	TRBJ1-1	CASSAHRGVNTEAFF	TGTGCCAGCAGCGCCCACAGGGGCGTGAACACTGAAGCTTTCTTT
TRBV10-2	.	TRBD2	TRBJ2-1	CASKTGLVYNEQFF	TGCGCCAGCAAAACTGGACTAGTATACAATGAGCAGTTCTTC
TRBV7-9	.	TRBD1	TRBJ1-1	CASRPGQMNTEAFF	TGTGCCAGCAGACCGGGACAGATGAACACTGAAGCTTTCTTT
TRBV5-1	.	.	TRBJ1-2	CASSLFRALDKNGYTF	TGCGCCAGCAGCCTCTTTCGCGCCCTCGACAAAAATGGCTACACCTTC
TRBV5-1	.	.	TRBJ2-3	CASSPTKSTDTQYF	TGCGCCAGCAGCCCTACCAAAAGCACAGATACGCAGTATTTT
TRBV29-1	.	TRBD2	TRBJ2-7	CSVGATSGGYEQYF	TGCAGCGTTGGTGCTACTAGCGGGGGCTACGAGCAGTACTTC
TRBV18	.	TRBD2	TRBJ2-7	CASSPGLADEQYF	TGTGCCAGCTCGCCGGGACTAGCGGACGAGCAGTACTTC
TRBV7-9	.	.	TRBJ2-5	CASSLALGRLGEETQYF	TGTGCCAGCAGCTTAGCTTTAGGGAGGTTGGGCGAAGAGACCCAGTACTTC
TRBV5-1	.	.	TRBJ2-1	CASSLGAGNEQFF	TGCGCCAGCAGCTTGGGAGCGGGCAATGAGCAGTTCTTC
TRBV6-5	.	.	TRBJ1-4	CASSPDSFNEKLFF	TGTGCCAGCAGCCCGGACAGTTTTAATGAAAAACTGTTTTTT
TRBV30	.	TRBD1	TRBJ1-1	CAWSLGQALEAFF	TGTGCCTGGAGTCTCGGACAGGCCCTTGAAGCTTTCTTT
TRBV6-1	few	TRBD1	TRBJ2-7	CASRETGASYEQYF	TGTGCCAGCAGGGAAACAGGGGCCTCCTACGAGCAGTACTTC
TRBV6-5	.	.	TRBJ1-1	CASSDRNTEAFF	TGTGCCAGCAGTGACAGGAACACTGAAGCTTTCTTT
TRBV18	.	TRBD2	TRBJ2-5	CASSPRGAVETQYF	TGTGCCAGCTCTCCGCGGGGGGCAGTTGAGACCCAGTACTTC
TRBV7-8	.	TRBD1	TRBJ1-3	CASSLNTGAGNTIYF	TGTGCCAGCAGCTTAAATACAGGGGCTGGAAACACCATATATTTT
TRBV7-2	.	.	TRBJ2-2	CASSSYQNTGELFF	TGTGCCAGCAGCTCCTACCAGAACACCGGGGAGCTGTTTTTT
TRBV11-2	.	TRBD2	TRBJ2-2	CASSFPGGGELFF	TGTGCCAGCAGCTTCCCGGGGGGAGGGGAGCTGTTTTTT
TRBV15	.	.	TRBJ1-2	CATSRGGRGNTNGYTF	TGTGCCACCAGCAGAGGAGGGCGGGGCAATACAAATGGCTACACCTTC
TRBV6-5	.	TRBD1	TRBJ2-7	CASSYRDSLYEQYF	TGTGCCAGCAGTTACCGGGACAGCCTATACGAGCAGTACTTC
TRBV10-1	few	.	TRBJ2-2	CASSRELGGELFF	TGCGCCAGCAGTCGGGAGTTGGGCGGGGAGCTGTTTTTT
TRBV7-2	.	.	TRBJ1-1	CASSLGRASEAFF	TGTGCCAGCAGCTTAGGCAGGGCTTCTGAAGCTTTCTTT
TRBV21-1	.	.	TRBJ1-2	CASTLPGGTGVYGYTF	TGTGCCAGCACCCTTCCCGGGGGGACAGGGGTCTATGGCTACACCTTC
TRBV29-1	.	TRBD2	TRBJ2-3	CSVESASGGLLWDTQYF	TGCAGCGTTGAGTCCGCTAGCGGGGGTCTCCTCTGGGATACGCAGTATTTT
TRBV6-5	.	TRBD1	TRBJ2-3	CASTAGTGVTDTQYF	TGTGCCAGCACCGCCGGGACAGGGGTCACAGATACGCAGTATTTT
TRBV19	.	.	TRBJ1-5	CASSTGWQPQHF	TGTGCCAGTAGTACGGGTTGGCAGCCCCAGCATTTT
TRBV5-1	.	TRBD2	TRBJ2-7	CASSLGLAGGPDEQYF	TGCGCCAGCAGCTTGGGTCTAGCGGGAGGGCCGGACGAGCAGTACTTC
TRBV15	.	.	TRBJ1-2	CATSGQDPQRHGYTF	TGTGCCACCAGCGGTCAGGATCCTCAACGGCATGGCTACACCTTC
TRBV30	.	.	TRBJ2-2	CAWSVNLGGTGELFF	TGTGCCTGGAGTGTAAACTTGGGGGGCACCGGGGAGCTGTTTTTT
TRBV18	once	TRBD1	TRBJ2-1	CASSFRQGGLNEQFF	TGTGCCAGCTCCTTTAGACAGGGGGGTCTGAATGAGCAGTTCTTC
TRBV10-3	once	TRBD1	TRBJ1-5	CAIRGTGDQPQHF	TGTGCCATCCGGGGGACAGGGGATCAGCCCCAGCATTTT
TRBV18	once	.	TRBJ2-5	CASSLGQTSLQETQYF	TGTGCCAGCTCACTTGGACAGACAAGCCTACAAGAGACCCAGTACTTC
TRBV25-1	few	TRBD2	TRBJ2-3	CASSDSGGVTDTQYF	TGTGCCAGCAGTGATAGCGGGGGGGTAACAGATACGCAGTATTTT
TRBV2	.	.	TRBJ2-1	CASSEDGRVYYNEQFF	TGTGCCAGCAGTGAAGATGGCAGGGTTTACTACAATGAGCAGTTCTTC
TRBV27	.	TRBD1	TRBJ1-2	CASTSGTGANYGYTF	TGTGCCAGCACCTCGGGGACAGGAGCTAACTATGGCTACACCTTC
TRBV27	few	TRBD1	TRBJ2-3	CASSGLTGGTSTDTQYF	TGTGCCAGCAGTGGATTGACAGGGGGCACGTCCACAGATACGCAGTATTTT
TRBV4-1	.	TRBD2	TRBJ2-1	CASSLSGTYNEQFF	TGCGCCAGCAGCCTTAGCGGGACTTACAATGAGCAGTTCTTC
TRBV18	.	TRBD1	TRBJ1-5	CASSPQTGGNQPQHF	TGTGCCAGCTCACCCCAGACAGGGGGTAATCAGCCCCAGCATTTT